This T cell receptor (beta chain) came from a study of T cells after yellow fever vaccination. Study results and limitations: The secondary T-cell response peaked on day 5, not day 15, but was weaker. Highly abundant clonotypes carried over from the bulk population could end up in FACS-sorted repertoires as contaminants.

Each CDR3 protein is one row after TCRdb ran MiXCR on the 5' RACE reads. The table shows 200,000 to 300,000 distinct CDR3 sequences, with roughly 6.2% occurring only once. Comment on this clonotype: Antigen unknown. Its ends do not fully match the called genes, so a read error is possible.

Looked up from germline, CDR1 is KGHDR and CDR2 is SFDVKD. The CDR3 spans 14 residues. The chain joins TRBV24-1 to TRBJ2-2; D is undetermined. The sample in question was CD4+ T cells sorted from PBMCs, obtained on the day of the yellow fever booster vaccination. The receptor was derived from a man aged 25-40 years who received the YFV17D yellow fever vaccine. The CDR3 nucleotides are TGTGCCACCAGTCGAGATGAGAACGCCGGGGAGCTGTTTTTT. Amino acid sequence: CATSRDENAGELFF.